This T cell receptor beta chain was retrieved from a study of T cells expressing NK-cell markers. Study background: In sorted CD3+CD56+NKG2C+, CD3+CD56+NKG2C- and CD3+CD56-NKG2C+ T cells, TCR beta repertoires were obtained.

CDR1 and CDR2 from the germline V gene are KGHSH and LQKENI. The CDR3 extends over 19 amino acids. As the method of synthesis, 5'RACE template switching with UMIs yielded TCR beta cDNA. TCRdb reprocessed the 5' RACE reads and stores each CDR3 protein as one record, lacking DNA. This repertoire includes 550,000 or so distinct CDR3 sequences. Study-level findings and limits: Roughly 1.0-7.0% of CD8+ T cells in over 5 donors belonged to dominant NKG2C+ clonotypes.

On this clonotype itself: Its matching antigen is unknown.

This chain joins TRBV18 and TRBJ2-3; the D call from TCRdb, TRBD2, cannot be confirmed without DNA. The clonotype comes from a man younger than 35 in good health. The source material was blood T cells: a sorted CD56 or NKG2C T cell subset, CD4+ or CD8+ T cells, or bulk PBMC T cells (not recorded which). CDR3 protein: CASSPLTTSGRAHADTQYF.